These 29 T cell receptor beta chains were all obtained from the same sample, sequenced in a study of OX40 agonist ivuxolimab in advanced cancers. Some clones are missing from TCRdb's copy, which holds only in-frame ones; the method was immunoSEQ multiplex PCR. The sample gives tens of thousands of clones, more than 80% of which show up once; roughly 0.55% is in the top ten. The source material was CD4+ or CD8+ T cells sorted from blood, sampled in a trial of the OX40 agonist ivuxolimab. These receptor sequences come from an adult with an advanced solid tumor such as melanoma, head and neck, liver or kidney cancer.

This chain uses TRBV7-3 with TRBJ2-2, with D uncertain. CDR3 size: 13 residues. The V end lost 4 bases, the J end lost 5 bases, and 8 bases lay between the germline ends. CDR1 is SGHTA, CDR2 FQGTGA, per germline. The CDR3 is CASSYTPTGELFF. The DNA for the CDR3 is TGTGCCAGCAGCTATACACCGACCGGGGAGCTGTTTTTT.

This clone was picked up a small number of times. The V gene is TRBV19, the J gene TRBJ1-5; no reliable D call. The CDR3 runs to 15 residues. The germline CDR1 and CDR2 sequences are LNHDA and SQIVND (reference sequence). Trimming shortened V by 3 bases and J by 5 bases, and 14 bases separated the two germline ends. CDR3 protein: CASSIRSGFDQPQHF. CDR3 coding DNA: TGTGCCAGTAGTATTAGGTCAGGTTTTGATCAGCCCCAGCATTTT.

The gene calls are TRBV18 and TRBJ2-5, with 11 bases lining up with TRBD2. The ends lost 3 bases at V and 5 bases at J; junction bases unmatched: 14. CDR1 KGHSH and CDR2 LQKENI come from the germline V gene. This CDR3 spans 18 amino acids. The CDR3: CASSPPGLAGGDTETQYF. In DNA, the CDR3 is TGTGCCAGCTCACCCCCTGGCCTAGCGGGAGGAGATACGGAGACCCAGTACTTC.

This rearrangement joins TRBV19 to TRBJ1-5, with 8 bases that match TRBD1. This CDR3 is 15 amino acids long. V trimming: 7 bases; J trimming: 4 bases; junction bases outside the gene matches: 9. Germline assignment: CDR1 LNHDA and CDR2 SQIVND (reference sequence). The CDR3 nucleotides read TGTGCCAGTACTCAAGACAGGGGAGGAAATCAGCCCCAGCATTTT. Protein product: CASTQDRGGNQPQHF.

This clone was recorded once. The rearrangement uses TRBV11-2 and TRBJ2-1, with no clear D. Germline V CDR1 and CDR2: SGHAT, FQNNGV. The V gene lost 5 bases and the J gene lost 0 bases, with 11 bases spanning the gap. The CDR3 totals 15 residues. The CDR3 nucleotides are TGTGCCAGCAGCCGTTTAGTTAGCTCCTACAATGAGCAGTTCTTC. Translation: CASSRLVSSYNEQFF.

V is TRBV29-1 and J is TRBJ1-2; D remains ambiguous. Trimming removed 2 bases from V and 5 bases from J, with 15 bases in between. CDR3 size: 14 residues. Germline V gives CDR1 SQVTM, CDR2 ANQGSEA. Written as DNA, the CDR3 is TGCAGCGTTGAACCCTCAGAGGGCTATTATGGCTACACCTTC. Translated: CSVEPSEGYYGYTF.

This chain joins TRBV9 and TRBJ2-5, with 15 bases aligning to TRBD2. The germline V gene encodes CDR1 SGDLS and CDR2 YYNGEE. The CDR3 covers 17 residues. Trimming at V came to 3 bases and at J to 1 base, leaving 4 bases not matched to a gene. CDR3 in amino acids: CASSGTSGRGSQETQYF. CDR3 sequence (DNA): TGTGCCAGCAGCGGGACTAGCGGGAGGGGAAGCCAAGAGACCCAGTACTTC.

V usage is TRBV19 and J usage is TRBJ2-2; possibly TRBD1 for D (6 bases). Between the trimmed V and J ends, which lost 2 bases and 1 base, there was a span of 8 bases. Germline CDR1 LNHDA, CDR2 SQIVND (reference sequence). CDR3 size: 15 residues. CDR3 DNA sequence: TGTGCCAGTAGTATATGGGGACAGAACACCGGGGAGCTGTTTTTT. Amino acids: CASSIWGQNTGELFF.

CDR3 bases: TGTGCCAGCACCCCGGGGGGGGGTGGGACCCAGTACTTC. It translates to CASTPGGGGTQYF. J is TRBJ2-5 and V is TRBV28, with 8 bases that match TRBD2. Germline V gene data show CDR1 as MDHEN and CDR2 as SYDVKM. The CDR3 has 13 amino acids. V shed 7 bases and J 7 bases; nucleotides not matched to a gene: 8.

This rearrangement joins TRBV27 to TRBJ2-3; the D gene is possibly TRBD2 (5 bases). From germline, CDR1 is MNHEY and CDR2 SMNVEV (reference sequence). The germline V and J ends were trimmed by 6 bases and 2 bases, with 18 bases remaining between them. The CDR3 spans 16 residues. In DNA, the CDR3 is TGTGCCAGCAGCCCCCCCGCTGGCGGGCTCACAGATACGCAGTATTTT. Its translation is CASSPPAGGLTDTQYF.

J is TRBJ2-7 and V is TRBV19; 9 positions match TRBD1. Trimming removed 6 bases from V and 6 bases from J; junction bases left unmatched: 6. This CDR3 region has 13 residues. The germline CDR1 and CDR2 sequences are LNHDA and SQIVND (reference sequence). The CDR3 sequence is CASRVGQGGEQYF. CDR3 DNA: TGTGCCAGTAGGGTGGGACAGGGCGGCGAGCAGTACTTC.

The chain couples TRBV2 to TRBJ1-1, with D unclear. V lost 4 bases and J 4 bases, leaving 10 bases between the germline ends. The germline V gene has CDR1 SNHLY and CDR2 FYNNEI. This CDR3 region has 13 residues. DNA of the CDR3: TGTGCCAGCAGTGTAAAGGTCTCCACTGAAGCTTTCTTT. Translation gives CASSVKVSTEAFF.

The chain recombines TRBV12-5 with TRBJ2-5; perhaps TRBD2 as D (7 bases). V shed 5 bases and J shed 5 bases, with 18 bases lying between them. The CDR3 consists of 15 residues. Germline lookup yields CDR1 LGHNT and CDR2 FRNRAP. The chain's CDR3 is CASGASGGRGETQYF. The DNA of the CDR3 is TGTGCTAGTGGTGCCTCAGGAGGGAGGGGGGAGACCCAGTACTTC.

The genes are TRBV18 and TRBJ2-1, with a tentative D call TRBD1 (6 bases). The CDR3 length is 16 residues. From germline, CDR1 is KGHSH and CDR2 LQKENI. Trimming cost V 1 base and J 11 bases, with 21 bases left between them. CDR3 bases: TGTGCCAGCTCACCACTATCGGACAGAAGAAGTAATCAGCAGTTCTTC. Translation: CASSPLSDRRSNQQFF.

The rearrangement uses TRBV18 and TRBJ1-2; D is ambiguous. V lost 0 bases and J lost 7, with 15 bases in between. Germline values: CDR1 KGHSH, CDR2 LQKENI. This CDR3 is 15 amino acids long. For the CDR3, the DNA is TGTGCCAGCTCACCACCGACTGGGGAGGGAGGTGGCTACACCTTC. Translated, it gives CASSPPTGEGGGYTF.

V usage is TRBV5-4 and J usage is TRBJ1-1; 7 bases align to TRBD1. V gave up 3 bases and J gave up 3 bases; unmatched junction bases: 5. Germline V gene sequence: CDR1 SGHNT, CDR2 YYREEE (reference sequence). CDR3 size: 14 residues. CDR3 coding DNA: TGTGCCAGCAGCTCGGGGACAGCTTACACTGAAGCTTTCTTT. As protein: CASSSGTAYTEAFF.

The chain couples TRBV7-9 to TRBJ2-3, with D hard to call. The CDR3 loop spans 12 amino acids. V lost 3 bases and J lost 4, with 5 bases in between. Germline CDR1 reads SEHNR; CDR2 reads FQNEAQ (reference sequence). This CDR3 is CASSFLADTQYF. The CDR3 DNA is TGTGCCAGCAGCTTCCTAGCAGATACGCAGTATTTT. Full variable domain (missing parts from reference TRBV7-9 and TRBJ2-3): DTGVSQNPRHKITKRGQNVTFRCDPISEHNRLYWYRQTLGQGPEFLTYFQNEAQLEKSRLLSDRFSAERPKGSFSTLEIQRTEQGDSAMYLCASSFLADTQYFGPGTRLTVL.

This clone showed up just once. The CDR3 sequence: CASSRGSIGNEQFF. The CDR3, as DNA: TGTGCCAGCAGTAGGGGAAGCATTGGCAATGAGCAGTTCTTC. The chain employs TRBV2 and TRBJ2-1; D may be TRBD1 (5 bases). Germline CDR1 reads SNHLY; CDR2 reads FYNNEI. The CDR3 sequence is 14 residues long. V was pared by 5 bases and J by 6 bases, with 14 bases between.

V and J are TRBV19 and TRBJ2-3; D might be TRBD2 (6 bases). Germline V gene lookup returns CDR1 LNHDA and CDR2 SQIVND (reference sequence). CDR3 length: 15 amino acids. V was pared by 3 bases and J by 0 bases, with 10 bases between. CDR3 loop: CASSISSGSTDTQYF. In DNA, the CDR3 is TGTGCCAGTAGTATTTCCAGCGGGAGCACAGATACGCAGTATTTT.

This chain uses TRBV7-2 with TRBJ1-2, with 9 bases that match TRBD1. V lost 5 bases and J lost 10; bases outside the gene matches: 8. CDR1 SGHTA and CDR2 FQGNSA come from the germline V gene. This CDR3 has 13 residues. The DNA for the CDR3 is TGTGCCAGCAGCCCAGCTCGACAGGGGGTCTACACCTTC. Residues: CASSPARQGVYTF.

This chain connects TRBV21-1 to TRBJ2-7. TRBV21-1 is a pseudogene. The CDR3 contains 16 residues. CDR3 in DNA: TGTGCCAGCAGCAAATCGGGCAGGGAGTACACCTACGAGCAGTACTTC. Translated, it gives CASSKSGREYTYEQYF.

The CDR3: CASNSGSGDTQYF. The CDR3, as DNA: TGTGCCAGCAACTCTGGGTCGGGAGATACGCAGTATTTT. The V call is TRBV11-2, the J call TRBJ2-3; D unclear. Between the trimmed V and J ends, which lost 7 bases and 5 bases, there was a span of 13 bases. This CDR3 has 13 amino acids. CDR1 SGHAT and CDR2 FQNNGV come from the germline V gene.

This clone was found once. The genes are TRBV6-5 and TRBJ2-7; the match to TRBD1 covers 7 bases. From germline, CDR1 is MNHEY and CDR2 SVGAGI. The length of the CDR3 is 15 residues. Trimming at V came to 0 bases and at J to 2 bases, leaving 4 bases not matched to a gene. In nucleotides, the CDR3 is TGTGCCAGCAGTTACTCTGTGACAGGGACCTACGAGCAGTACTTC. It encodes CASSYSVTGTYEQYF.

The chain combines TRBV7-6 with TRBJ2-3; D uncertain. Trimming took 1 base from V and 0 from J, leaving 5 bases between them. The CDR3 is 14 amino acids. Per the germline V gene, CDR1 is SGHVS and CDR2 is FNYEAQ. CDR3 region: CASSLDQSTDTQYF. The CDR3 DNA follows: TGTGCCAGCAGCTTAGACCAGAGCACAGATACGCAGTATTTT.

The chain employs TRBV18 and TRBJ1-4; D is ambiguous. This CDR3 has 14 residues. Germline lookup yields CDR1 KGHSH and CDR2 LQKENI. Deletions cut 7 bases from V and 4 bases from J, with 13 bases between. CDR3 protein: CASFGLQLNEKLFF. CDR3 bases: TGTGCCAGCTTTGGACTCCAACTTAATGAAAAACTGTTTTTT. Supplemented by reference TRBV18 and TRBJ1-4, the full variable domain reads NAGVMQNPRHLVRRRGQEARLRCSPMKGHSHVYWYRQLPEEGLKFMVYLQKENIIDESGMPKERFSAEFPKEGPSILRIQQVVRGDSAAYFCASFGLQLNEKLFFGSGTQLSVL.

The chain combines TRBV28 with TRBJ1-2; 8 bases align to TRBD1. Losses at the gene ends were 10 bases for V and 4 bases for J; bases not matched to a gene: 11. The CDR3 sequence is 14 residues long. CDR1 is MDHEN and CDR2 is SYDVKM in the germline V gene. The CDR3 loop reads CATEGDRRTYGYTF. CDR3 DNA sequence: TGTGCCACCGAGGGGGACAGGAGAACCTATGGCTACACCTTC.

The chain recombines TRBV28 with TRBJ1-2; 7 bases fit TRBD1. The CDR3 contains 14 residues. Germline V CDR1 and CDR2: MDHEN, SYDVKM. Trimming took 4 bases from V and 5 from J; bases not matched to a gene: 7. The CDR3 nucleotides are TGTGCCAGCAGTTCCTCCACAGGGGTTTATGGCTACACCTTC. Protein: CASSSSTGVYGYTF.

This clone has a single count. V usage is TRBV15 and J usage is TRBJ1-4; D possibly corresponds to TRBD1 (6 bases). The germline V gene has CDR1 LNHNV and CDR2 YYDKDF (reference sequence). The CDR3 consists of 17 residues. Trimming left V 1 base short and J 6 bases short, with 18 bases between. CDR3 sequence: CATSRATGKGKDEKLFF. The CDR3 region has the DNA TGTGCCACCAGCAGAGCTACAGGGAAGGGGAAGGATGAAAAACTGTTTTTT.

The chain couples TRBV18 to TRBJ2-3; D is undetermined. Germline CDR1 KGHSH, CDR2 LQKENI. Trimming removed 5 bases from V and 5 bases from J, with 11 bases in between. The CDR3 loop spans 13 amino acids. CDR3 in DNA: TGTGCCAGCTCAGGCCCCAACGAAGATACGCAGTATTTT. Translation gives CASSGPNEDTQYF.